This TCR beta chain was identified during a study of CD8+ T cells in alopecia areata. Germline V lookup: CDR1 LNHNV, CDR2 YYDKDF (reference sequence). V dropped 5 bases and J dropped 1 base, with 17 bases sitting between them. The CDR3 contains 16 residues. Study-level results: It was observed that many expanded lesional clones persisted in scalp and blood during tofacitinib. Having just one nonresponder leaves the connection between baseline CD8+ expansion and response unresolved. Scalp clonality and expanded CD8+ clones among the top 100 fell significantly with tofacitinib.

This clone was recorded a few times. The target antigen is unknown. In each case, RNA was isolated and then reverse transcribed into cDNA as the sequencing template. Profiled with immunoSEQ multiplex PCR; TCRdb holds only in-frame clones, not every one. The sample shows 200,000 or so clones, 35% to 40% of them seen only once. Treatment reported: oral pan-JAK inhibitor, 5-10 mg twice daily. PBMCs were stained for CD3, CD4 and CD8, and CD4+ and CD8+ T cells were sorted. The specimen was CD4+ T cells sorted from blood, collected between weeks 30 and 35, from a patient treated with tofacitinib. The chain combines TRBV15 with TRBJ1-2, with D possibly being TRBD1 (5 bases). The source is a human donor with alopecia areata. CDR3 region: CATSPRGLKDNYGYTF. DNA for the CDR3: TGTGCCACCAGCCCAAGGGGACTCAAGGATAACTATGGCTACACCTTC.